This T cell receptor beta chain was identified during a study of blood T cell repertoires in COVID-19. Study overall: Sites across the United States, Italy and Spain contributed samples from acute and convalescent COVID-19. Sources were T cells, B-cell-depleted T cells, or PBMCs; the material itself was cDNA or gDNA.

In the original workflow: From reference gene primer amplification, estimates of nucleated cell counts were derived. Here immunoSEQ multiplex PCR was the method, and the copy in TCRdb shows in-frame clones only, minus some. The DNA was the basis for D and trimming; V, J and clone size are from that table. The table lists 130,000 to 150,000 clones, roughly four fifths of them singletons, with 13% to 15% in the top ten. From germline, CDR1 is KGHSH and CDR2 LQKENI. The V segment lost 3 bases and the J segment 3 bases; nucleotides outside the gene matches: 5. The CDR3 covers 15 residues. Sequenced: peripheral blood. The chain combines TRBV18 with TRBJ1-3; 7 nucleotides line up with TRBD1. This sequence originates from a human donor with acute or convalescent COVID-19. The donor label of this sample is uncertain. The DNA of the CDR3 is TGTGCCAGCTCACCCGGGACAGCAAATGGAAACACCATATATTTT. Protein product: CASSPGTANGNTIYF.